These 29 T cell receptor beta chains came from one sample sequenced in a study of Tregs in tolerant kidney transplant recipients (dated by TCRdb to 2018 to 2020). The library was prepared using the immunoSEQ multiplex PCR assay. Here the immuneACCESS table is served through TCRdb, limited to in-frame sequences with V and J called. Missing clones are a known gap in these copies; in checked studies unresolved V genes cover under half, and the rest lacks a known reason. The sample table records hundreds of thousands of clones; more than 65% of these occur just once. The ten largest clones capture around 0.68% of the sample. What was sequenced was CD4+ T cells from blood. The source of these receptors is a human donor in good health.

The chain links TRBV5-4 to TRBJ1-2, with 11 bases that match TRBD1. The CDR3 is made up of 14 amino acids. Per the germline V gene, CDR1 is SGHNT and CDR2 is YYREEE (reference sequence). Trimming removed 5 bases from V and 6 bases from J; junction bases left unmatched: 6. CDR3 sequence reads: CASSRDRGRDGYTF. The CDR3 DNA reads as TGTGCCAGCAGTCGGGACAGGGGGAGGGATGGCTACACCTTC. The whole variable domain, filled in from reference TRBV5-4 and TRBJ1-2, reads ETGVTQSPTHLIKTRGQQVTLRCSSQSGHNTVSWYQQALGQGPQFIFQYYREEENGRGNFPPRFSGLQFPNYSSELNVNALELDDSALYLCASSRDRGRDGYTFGSGTRLTVV.

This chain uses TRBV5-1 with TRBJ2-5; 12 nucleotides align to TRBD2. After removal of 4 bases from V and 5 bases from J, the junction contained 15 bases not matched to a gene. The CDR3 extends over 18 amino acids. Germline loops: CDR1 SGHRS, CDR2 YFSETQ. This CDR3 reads CASSPGGLAGGVMETQYF. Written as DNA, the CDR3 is TGCGCCAGCAGCCCAGGAGGGCTAGCGGGAGGGGTGATGGAGACCCAGTACTTC.

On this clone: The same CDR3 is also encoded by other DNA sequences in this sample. The CDR3 coding sequence is TGCAGCGTAGGAAGCTCCTACGAGCAGTACTTC. The encoded protein is CSVGSSYEQYF. The genes are TRBV29-1 and TRBJ2-7; no clear D gene. This CDR3 comprises 11 residues. From germline, CDR1 is SQVTM and CDR2 ANQGSEA. Trimming shortened V by 6 bases and J by 0 bases, and 6 bases separated the two germline ends.

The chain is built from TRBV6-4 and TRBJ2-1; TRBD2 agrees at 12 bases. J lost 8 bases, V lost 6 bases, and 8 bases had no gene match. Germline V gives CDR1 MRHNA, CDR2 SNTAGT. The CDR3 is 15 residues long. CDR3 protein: CASSTTSGSLYEQFF. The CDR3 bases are TGTGCCAGCAGCACGACTAGCGGGAGTCTCTATGAGCAGTTCTTC.

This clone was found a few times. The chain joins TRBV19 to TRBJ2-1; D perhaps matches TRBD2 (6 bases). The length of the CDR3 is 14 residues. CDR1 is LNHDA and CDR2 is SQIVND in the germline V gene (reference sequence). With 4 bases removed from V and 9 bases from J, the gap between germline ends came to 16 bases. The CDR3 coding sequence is TGTGCCAGTAGTAGCCTAGCGCGTAGTCCTGAGCAGTTCTTC. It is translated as CASSSLARSPEQFF.

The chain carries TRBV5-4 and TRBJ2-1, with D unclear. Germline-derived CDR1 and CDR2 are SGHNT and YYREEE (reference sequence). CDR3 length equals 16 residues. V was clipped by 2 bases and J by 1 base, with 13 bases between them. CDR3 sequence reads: CASSFPTALSYNEQFF. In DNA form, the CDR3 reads TGTGCCAGCAGCTTTCCTACGGCGCTTTCCTACAATGAGCAGTTCTTC. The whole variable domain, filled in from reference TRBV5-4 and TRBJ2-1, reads ETGVTQSPTHLIKTRGQQVTLRCSSQSGHNTVSWYQQALGQGPQFIFQYYREEENGRGNFPPRFSGLQFPNYSSELNVNALELDDSALYLCASSFPTALSYNEQFFGPGTRLTVL.

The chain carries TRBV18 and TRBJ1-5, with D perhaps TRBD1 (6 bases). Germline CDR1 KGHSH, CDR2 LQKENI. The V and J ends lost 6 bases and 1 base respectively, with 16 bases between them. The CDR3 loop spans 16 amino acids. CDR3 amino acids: CASSPGGANSNQPQHF. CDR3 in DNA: TGTGCCAGCTCTCCCGGGGGGGCGAACAGCAATCAGCCCCAGCATTTT.

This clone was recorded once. The CDR3 nucleotides read TGTGCCAGCAGCCCAGGGGGTGGTGGGGCCAACGTCCTGACTTTC. Translating gives CASSPGGGGANVLTF. The chain has TRBV7-3 and TRBJ2-6; 7 nucleotides align to TRBD1. The junction had 4 bases not matched to a gene; V was cut back by 5 bases and J by 3 bases. Germline CDR1 reads SGHTA; CDR2 reads FQGTGA. This CDR3 has 15 amino acids.

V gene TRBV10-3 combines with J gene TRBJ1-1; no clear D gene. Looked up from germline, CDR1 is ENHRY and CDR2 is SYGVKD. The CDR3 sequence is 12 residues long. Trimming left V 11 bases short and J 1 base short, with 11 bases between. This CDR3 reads CAANSRNTEAFF. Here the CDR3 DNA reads TGTGCCGCCAATAGTAGGAACACTGAAGCTTTCTTT.

The CDR3 region has the DNA TGTGCCAGCAGTCAGCTCACGGGGACAGGGTACAATCAGCCCCAGCATTTT. It specifies CASSQLTGTGYNQPQHF. The chain has TRBV2 and TRBJ1-5; 9 bases are a match to TRBD1. Germline V gene sequence: CDR1 SNHLY, CDR2 FYNNEI. The CDR3 is 17 amino acids. V was clipped by 5 bases and J by 3 bases; unmatched bases: 11.

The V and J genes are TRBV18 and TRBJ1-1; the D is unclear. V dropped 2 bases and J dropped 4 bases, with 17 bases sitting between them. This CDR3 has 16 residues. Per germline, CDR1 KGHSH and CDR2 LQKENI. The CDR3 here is CASSPSQARRGTEAFF. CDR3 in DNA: TGTGCCAGCTCACCATCCCAGGCCCGACGGGGCACTGAAGCTTTCTTT.

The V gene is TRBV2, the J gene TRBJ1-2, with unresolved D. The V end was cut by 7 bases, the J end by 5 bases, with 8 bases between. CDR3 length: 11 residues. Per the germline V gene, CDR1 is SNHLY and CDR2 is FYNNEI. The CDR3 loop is CASTPYYGYTF. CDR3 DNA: TGTGCCAGCACACCGTATTATGGCTACACCTTC.

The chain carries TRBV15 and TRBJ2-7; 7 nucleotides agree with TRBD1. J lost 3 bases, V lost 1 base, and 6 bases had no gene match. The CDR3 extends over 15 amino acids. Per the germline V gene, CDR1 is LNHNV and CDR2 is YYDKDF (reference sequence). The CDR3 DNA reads TGTGCCACCAGCAGAGCCCAGGGACAGAGCTACGAGCAGTACTTC. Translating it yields CATSRAQGQSYEQYF.

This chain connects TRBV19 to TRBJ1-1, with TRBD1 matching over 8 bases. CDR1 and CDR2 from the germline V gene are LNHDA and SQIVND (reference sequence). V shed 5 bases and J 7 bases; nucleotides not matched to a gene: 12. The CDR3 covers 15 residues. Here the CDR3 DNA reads TGTGCCAGTAGTGCCCGGACAGGGAAGTGGGGTGAAGCTTTCTTT. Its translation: CASSARTGKWGEAFF.

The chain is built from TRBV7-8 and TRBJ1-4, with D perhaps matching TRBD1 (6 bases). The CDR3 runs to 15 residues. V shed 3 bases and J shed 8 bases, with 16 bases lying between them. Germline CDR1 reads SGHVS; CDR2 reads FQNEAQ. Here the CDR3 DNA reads TGTGCCAGCAGCTTGAACAGGGCCCAGGGGGAAAAACTGTTTTTT. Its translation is CASSLNRAQGEKLFF. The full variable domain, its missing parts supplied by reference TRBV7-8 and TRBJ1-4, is GAGVSQSPRYKVAKRGQDVALRCDPISGHVSLFWYQQALGQGPEFLTYFQNEAQLDKSGLPSDRFFAERPEGSVSTLKIQRTQQEDSAVYLCASSLNRAQGEKLFFGSGTQLSVL.

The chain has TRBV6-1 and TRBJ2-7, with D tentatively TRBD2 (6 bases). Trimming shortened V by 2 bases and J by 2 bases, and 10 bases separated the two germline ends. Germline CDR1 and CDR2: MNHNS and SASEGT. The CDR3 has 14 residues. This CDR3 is CASSEMGGTYEQYF. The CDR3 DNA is TGTGCCAGCAGTGAAATGGGGGGTACCTACGAGCAGTACTTC.

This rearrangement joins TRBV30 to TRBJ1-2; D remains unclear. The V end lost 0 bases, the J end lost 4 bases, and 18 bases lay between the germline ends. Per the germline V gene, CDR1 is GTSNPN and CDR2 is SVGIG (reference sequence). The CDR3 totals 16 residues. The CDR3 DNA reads TGTGCCTGGAGTGTACAAGGCCTTTATATTGGCTATGGCTACACCTTC. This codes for CAWSVQGLYIGYGYTF.

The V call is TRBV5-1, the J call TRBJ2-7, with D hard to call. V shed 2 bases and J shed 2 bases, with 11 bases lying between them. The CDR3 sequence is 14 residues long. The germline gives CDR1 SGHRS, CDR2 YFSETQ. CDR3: CASSFPSTPYEQYF. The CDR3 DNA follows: TGCGCCAGCAGCTTCCCCTCAACTCCCTACGAGCAGTACTTC.

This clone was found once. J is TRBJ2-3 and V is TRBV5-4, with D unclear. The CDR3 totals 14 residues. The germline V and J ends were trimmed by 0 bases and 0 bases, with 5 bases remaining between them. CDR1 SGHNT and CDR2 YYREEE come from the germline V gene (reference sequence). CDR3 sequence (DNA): TGTGCCAGCAGCTTGGGCGCCAGCACAGATACGCAGTATTTT. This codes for CASSLGASTDTQYF.

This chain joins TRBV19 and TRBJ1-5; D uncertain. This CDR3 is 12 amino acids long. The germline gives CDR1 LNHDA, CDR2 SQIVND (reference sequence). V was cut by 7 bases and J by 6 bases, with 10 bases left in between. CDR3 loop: CASIGRGQPQHF. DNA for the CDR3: TGTGCCAGTATTGGGCGCGGTCAGCCCCAGCATTTT.

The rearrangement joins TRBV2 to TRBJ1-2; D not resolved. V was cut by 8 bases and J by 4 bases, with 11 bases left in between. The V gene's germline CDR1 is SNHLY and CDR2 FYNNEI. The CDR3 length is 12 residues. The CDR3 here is CASSRESYGYTF. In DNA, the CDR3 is TGTGCCAGCTCGAGGGAGAGCTATGGCTACACCTTC.

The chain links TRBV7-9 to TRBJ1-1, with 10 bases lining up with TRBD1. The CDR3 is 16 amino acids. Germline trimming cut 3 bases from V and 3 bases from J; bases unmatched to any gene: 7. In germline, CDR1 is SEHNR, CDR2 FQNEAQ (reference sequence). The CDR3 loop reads CASSLGTGDGDTEAFF. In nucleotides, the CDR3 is TGTGCCAGCAGCTTGGGGACAGGGGACGGGGACACTGAAGCTTTCTTT.

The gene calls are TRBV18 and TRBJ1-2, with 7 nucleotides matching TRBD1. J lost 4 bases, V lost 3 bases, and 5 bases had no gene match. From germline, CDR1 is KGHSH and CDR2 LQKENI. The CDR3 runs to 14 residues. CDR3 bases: TGTGCCAGCTCACCCCGGACAGGTGGCTATGGCTACACCTTC. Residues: CASSPRTGGYGYTF.

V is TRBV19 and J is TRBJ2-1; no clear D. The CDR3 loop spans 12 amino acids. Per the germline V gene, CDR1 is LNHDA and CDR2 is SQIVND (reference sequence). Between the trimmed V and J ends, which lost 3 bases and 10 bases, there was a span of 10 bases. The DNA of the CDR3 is TGTGCCAGTAGTATGTCCCACCGGGAGCAGTTCTTC. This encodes CASSMSHREQFF. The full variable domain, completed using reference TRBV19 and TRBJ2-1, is DGGITQSPKYLFRKEGQNVTLSCEQNLNHDAMYWYRQDPGQGLRLIYYSQIVNDFQKGDIAEGYSVSREKKESFPLTVTSAQKNPTAFYLCASSMSHREQFFGPGTRLTVL.

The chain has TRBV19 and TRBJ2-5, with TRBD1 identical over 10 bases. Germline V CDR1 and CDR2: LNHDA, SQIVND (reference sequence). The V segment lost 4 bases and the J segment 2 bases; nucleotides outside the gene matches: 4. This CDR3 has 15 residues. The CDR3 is CASSRDRGGQETQYF. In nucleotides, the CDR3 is TGTGCCAGTAGTAGGGACAGGGGAGGACAAGAGACCCAGTACTTC.

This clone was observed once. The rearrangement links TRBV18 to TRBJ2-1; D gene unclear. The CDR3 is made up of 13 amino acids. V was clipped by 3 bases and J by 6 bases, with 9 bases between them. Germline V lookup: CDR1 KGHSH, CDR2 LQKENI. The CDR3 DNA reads TGTGCCAGCTCACCCTCCGCTAGCAATGAGCAGTTCTTC. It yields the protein CASSPSASNEQFF.

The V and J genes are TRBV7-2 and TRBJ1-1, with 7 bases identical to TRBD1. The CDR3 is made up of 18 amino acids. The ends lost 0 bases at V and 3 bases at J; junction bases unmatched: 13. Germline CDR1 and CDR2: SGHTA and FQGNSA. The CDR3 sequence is CASSLAGGQANRDTEAFF. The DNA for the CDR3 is TGTGCCAGCAGCTTAGCGGGCGGACAGGCTAATAGGGACACTGAAGCTTTCTTT.

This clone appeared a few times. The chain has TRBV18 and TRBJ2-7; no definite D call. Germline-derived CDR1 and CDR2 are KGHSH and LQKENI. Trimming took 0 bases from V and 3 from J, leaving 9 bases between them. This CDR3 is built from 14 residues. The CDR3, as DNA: TGTGCCAGCTCACCACCGGGCGGCAGCTACGAGCAGTACTTC. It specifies CASSPPGGSYEQYF.

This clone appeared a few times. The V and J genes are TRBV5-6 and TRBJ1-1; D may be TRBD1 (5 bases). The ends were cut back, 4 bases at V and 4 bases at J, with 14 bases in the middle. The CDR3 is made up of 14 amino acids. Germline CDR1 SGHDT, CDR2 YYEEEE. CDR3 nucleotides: TGTGCCAGCAGCAGCGCGCGGGGGGGCACTGAAGCTTTCTTT. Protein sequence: CASSSARGGTEAFF.